The source of this TCR beta chain is a study of blood T cell repertoires in COVID-19 (dated by TCRdb to about 2020). Broadly, across the study: Collaborator samples came from the United States, Italy and Spain and covered acute and convalescent phases of COVID-19. The prospective study material was composed of cDNA or gDNA derived from T cells, B-cell-depleted T cells, or PBMCs. Deeply sampled blood TCRbeta repertoires from subjects exposed to, actively infected with, or recovered from COVID-19 were included in the dataset. The repertoires were made available in a free public database intended to serve as a resource for research on the immune response to SARS-CoV-2. Samples came from the ongoing ImmuneRACE study (first 160 participants) plus 1,254 subjects from 6 global collaborators. Sample metadata almost always included a de-identified subject ID, COVID-19 status, age in years and sex. Where HLA class I and class II types were available, the types were taken from metadata supplied by the sample provider, not from assay-based typing. Broad study findings and their caveats: The amount of clinical and demographic metadata varied by source and participant and was provided uncurated.

Spanning cysteine to phenylalanine, the CDR3 consists of 15 amino acids. Solely the CDR3 DNA is kept, with 45 bases framed from the first base. V is pruned by 4 bases and J by 0 bases, leaving 5 bases of the junction without a gene match. The germline V gene gives CDR1 as SGHRS and CDR2 as YFSETQ. The immunoSEQ Assay, a bias-controlled multiplex PCR, was used to amplify TCRbeta CDR3 regions from genomic DNA. The study's processing was this. The number of nucleated cells in each sample was estimated by amplification of reference gene primers within the assay. To quantify the absolute abundance of each unique TCRbeta CDR3 rearrangement, sequence reads were collapsed and filtered. For each sample, productive Simpson clonality was calculated as the square root of Simpson's diversity index across productive rearrangements. What TCRdb holds here is the immuneACCESS table cut down to in-frame rearrangements. Part of the clones is not present; checked against another copy, under half of the missing clones reflect an unresolved V gene, and the others are unexplained. V and J calls and clone size come straight from that table; D and trimming were deduced from the DNA. In this sample the table shows about 260,000 clones, roughly 86% of which occur a single time. Of the sample, about 0.64% is held by the ten largest clones.

With regard to this clone: The antigen this receptor binds is unknown. No per-base quality is available; no much larger clone lies one base away.

Whole blood was collected in K2EDTA tubes by collaborating institutions according to the institutions' own protocols. For TCRbeta analysis, collaborators shipped samples as frozen whole blood, isolated PBMCs, or DNA extracted from either of those sample types. Sequencing was performed on peripheral blood. The source of this sequence is a human donor in a cohort sampled during active COVID-19. The rearranged chain carries TRBV5-1 and TRBJ2-7, and 9 junctional nucleotides match TRBD2. The DNA sequence reads TGCGCCAGCAGCGCCTCGACTAGCGGCTCCTACGAGCAGTACTTC. Its translation reads: CASSASTSGSYEQYF.